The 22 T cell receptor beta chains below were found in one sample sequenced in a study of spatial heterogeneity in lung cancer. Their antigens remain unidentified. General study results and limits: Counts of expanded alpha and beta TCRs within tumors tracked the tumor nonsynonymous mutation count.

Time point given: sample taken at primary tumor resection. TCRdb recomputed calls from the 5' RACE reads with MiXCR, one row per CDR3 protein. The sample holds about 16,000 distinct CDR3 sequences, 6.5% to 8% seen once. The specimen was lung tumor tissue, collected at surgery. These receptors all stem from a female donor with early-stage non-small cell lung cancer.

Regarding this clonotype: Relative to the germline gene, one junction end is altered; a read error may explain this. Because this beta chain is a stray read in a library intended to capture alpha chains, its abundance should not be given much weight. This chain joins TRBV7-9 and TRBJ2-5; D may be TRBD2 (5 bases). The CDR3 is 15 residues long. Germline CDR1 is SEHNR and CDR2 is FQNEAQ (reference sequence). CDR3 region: CVSSPGIPIAGTQYF. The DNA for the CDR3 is TGTGTCAGCAGCCCCGGGATCCCAATAGCCGGGACCCAGTACTTC.

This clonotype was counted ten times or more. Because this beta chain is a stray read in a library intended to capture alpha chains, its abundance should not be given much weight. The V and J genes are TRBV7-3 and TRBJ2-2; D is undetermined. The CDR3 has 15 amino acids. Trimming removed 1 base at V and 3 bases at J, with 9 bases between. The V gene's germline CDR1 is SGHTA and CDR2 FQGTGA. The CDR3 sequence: CASSLMSVHTGELFF. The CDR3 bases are TGTGCCAGCAGCTTAATGTCCGTTCACACCGGGGAGCTGTTTTTT.

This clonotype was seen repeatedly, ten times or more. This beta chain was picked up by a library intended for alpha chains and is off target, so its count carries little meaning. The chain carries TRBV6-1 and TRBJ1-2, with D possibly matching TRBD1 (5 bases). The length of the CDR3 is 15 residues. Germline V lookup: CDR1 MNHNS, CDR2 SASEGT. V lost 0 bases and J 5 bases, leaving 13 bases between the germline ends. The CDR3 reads CASSEARGGPYGYTF. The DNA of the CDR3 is TGTGCCAGCAGTGAAGCGAGGGGTGGACCGTATGGCTACACCTTC.

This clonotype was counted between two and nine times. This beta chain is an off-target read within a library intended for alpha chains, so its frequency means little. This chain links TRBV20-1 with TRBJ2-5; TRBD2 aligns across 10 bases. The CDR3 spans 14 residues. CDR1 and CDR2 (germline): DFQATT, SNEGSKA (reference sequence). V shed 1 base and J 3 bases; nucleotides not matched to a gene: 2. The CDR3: CSARAGTSEETQYF. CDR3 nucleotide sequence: TGCAGTGCTAGAGCCGGGACTAGCGAAGAGACCCAGTACTTC.

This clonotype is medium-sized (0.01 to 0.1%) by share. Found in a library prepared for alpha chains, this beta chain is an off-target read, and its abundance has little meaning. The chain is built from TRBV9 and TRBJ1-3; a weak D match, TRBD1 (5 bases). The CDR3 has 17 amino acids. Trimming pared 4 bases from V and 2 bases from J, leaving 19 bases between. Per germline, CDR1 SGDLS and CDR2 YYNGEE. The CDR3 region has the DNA TGTGCCAGCAGCTTACCCGCGGGGGGTACTGCTGGAAACACCATATATTTT. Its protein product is CASSLPAGGTAGNTIYF.

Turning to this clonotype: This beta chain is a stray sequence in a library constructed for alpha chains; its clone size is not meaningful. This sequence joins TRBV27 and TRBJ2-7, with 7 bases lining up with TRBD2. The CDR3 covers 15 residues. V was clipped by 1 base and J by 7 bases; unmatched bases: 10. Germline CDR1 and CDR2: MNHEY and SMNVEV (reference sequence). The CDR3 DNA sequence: TGTGCCAGCAGTTTATGGGCTAGCGGAGTAGAGGAGCAGTACTTC. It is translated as CASSLWASGVEEQYF.

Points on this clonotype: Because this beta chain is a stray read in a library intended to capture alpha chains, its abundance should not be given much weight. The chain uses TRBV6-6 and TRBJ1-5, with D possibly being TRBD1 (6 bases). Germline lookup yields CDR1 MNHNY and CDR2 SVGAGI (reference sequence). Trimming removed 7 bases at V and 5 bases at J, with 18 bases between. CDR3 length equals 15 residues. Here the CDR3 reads CASTRGPGEHQPQHF. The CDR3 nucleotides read TGTGCCAGCACTCGAGGCCCAGGGGAACATCAGCCCCAGCATTTT.

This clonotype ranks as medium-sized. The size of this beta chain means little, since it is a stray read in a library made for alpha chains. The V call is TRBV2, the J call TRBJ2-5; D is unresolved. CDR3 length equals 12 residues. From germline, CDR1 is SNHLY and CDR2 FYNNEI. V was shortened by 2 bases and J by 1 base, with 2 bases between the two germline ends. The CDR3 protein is CASSELQETQYF. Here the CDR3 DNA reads TGTGCCAGCAGTGAACTCCAAGAGACCCAGTACTTC. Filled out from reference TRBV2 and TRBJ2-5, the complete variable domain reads EPEVTQTPSHQVTQMGQEVILRCVPISNHLYFYWYRQILGQKVEFLVSFYNNEISEKSEIFDDQFSVERPDGSNFTLKIRSTKLEDSAMYFCASSELQETQYFGPGTRLLVL.

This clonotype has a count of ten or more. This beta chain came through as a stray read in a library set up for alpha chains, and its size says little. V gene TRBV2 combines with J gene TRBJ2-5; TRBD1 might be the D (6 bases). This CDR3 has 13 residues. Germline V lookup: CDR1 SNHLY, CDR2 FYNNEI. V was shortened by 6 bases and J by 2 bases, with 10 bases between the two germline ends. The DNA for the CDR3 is TGTGCCAGCAGAGGACAGCTACAAGAGACCCAGTACTTC. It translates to CASRGQLQETQYF.

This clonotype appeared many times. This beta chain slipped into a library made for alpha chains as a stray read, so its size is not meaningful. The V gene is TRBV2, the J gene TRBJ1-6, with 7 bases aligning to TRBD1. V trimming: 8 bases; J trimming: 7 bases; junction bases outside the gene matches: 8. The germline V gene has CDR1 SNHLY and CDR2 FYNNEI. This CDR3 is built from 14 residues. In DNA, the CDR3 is TGTGCCAGCTATGAGGCACAGGGGAATTCACCCCTCCACTTT. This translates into CASYEAQGNSPLHF.

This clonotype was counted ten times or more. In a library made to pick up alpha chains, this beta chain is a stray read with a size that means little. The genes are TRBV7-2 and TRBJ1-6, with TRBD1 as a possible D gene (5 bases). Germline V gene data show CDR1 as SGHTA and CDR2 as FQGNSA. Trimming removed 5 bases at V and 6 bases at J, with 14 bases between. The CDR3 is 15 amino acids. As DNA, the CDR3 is TGTGCCAGCAGCCAAGAGGGACGGAGTAATTCACCCCTCCACTTT. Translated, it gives CASSQEGRSNSPLHF.

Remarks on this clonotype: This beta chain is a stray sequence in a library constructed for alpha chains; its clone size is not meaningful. The CDR3 loop is CASSSGVNTGELFF. In DNA, the CDR3 is TGTGCCAGTAGTAGCGGGGTTAACACCGGGGAGCTGTTTTTT. The chain employs TRBV19 and TRBJ2-2, with D perhaps TRBD2 (6 bases). V lost 4 bases, J lost 2 bases, and 8 bases lay in between. The CDR3 runs to 14 residues. Germline V lookup: CDR1 LNHDA, CDR2 SQIVND (reference sequence).

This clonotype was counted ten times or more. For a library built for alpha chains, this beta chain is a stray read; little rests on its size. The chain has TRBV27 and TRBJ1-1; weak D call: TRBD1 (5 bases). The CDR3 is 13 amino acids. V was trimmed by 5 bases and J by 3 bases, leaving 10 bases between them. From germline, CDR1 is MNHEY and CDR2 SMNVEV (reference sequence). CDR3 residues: CASSRWGDTEAFF. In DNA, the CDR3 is TGTGCCAGCAGTAGGTGGGGGGACACTGAAGCTTTCTTT.

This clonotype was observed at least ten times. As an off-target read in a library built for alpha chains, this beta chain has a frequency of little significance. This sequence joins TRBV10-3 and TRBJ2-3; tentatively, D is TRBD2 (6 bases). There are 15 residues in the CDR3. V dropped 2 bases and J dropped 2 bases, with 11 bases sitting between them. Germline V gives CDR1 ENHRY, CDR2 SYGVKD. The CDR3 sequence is CAISEDGGDTDTQYF. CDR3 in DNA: TGTGCCATCAGTGAGGACGGGGGAGACACAGATACGCAGTATTTT.

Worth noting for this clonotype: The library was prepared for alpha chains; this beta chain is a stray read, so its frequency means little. In nucleotides, the CDR3 is TGTGCCAGCAGCCCCTCCTTAACTAGCGGGGGGGCGGGAGAGCAGTACTTC. Encoded protein: CASSPSLTSGGAGEQYF. V is TRBV7-2 and J is TRBJ2-7; 13 bases match TRBD2. Looked up from germline, CDR1 is SGHTA and CDR2 is FQGNSA. V dropped 5 bases and J dropped 7; count of bases not matched to a gene: 14. This CDR3 spans 17 amino acids.

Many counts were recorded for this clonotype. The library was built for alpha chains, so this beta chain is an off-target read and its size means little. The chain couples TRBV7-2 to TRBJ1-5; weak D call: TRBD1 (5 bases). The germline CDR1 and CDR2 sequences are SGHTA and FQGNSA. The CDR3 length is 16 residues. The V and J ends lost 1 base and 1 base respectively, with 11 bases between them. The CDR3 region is CASSLDAGGSNQPQHF. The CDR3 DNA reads TGTGCCAGCAGCTTAGACGCCGGGGGAAGCAATCAGCCCCAGCATTTT.

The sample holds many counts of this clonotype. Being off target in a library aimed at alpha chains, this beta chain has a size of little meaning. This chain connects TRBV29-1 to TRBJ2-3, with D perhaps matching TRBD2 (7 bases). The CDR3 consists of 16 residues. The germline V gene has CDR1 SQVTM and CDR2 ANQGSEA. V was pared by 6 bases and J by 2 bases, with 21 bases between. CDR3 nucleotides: TGCAGCGTCGGTAGCCTGGGGGGGCGGGACACAGATACGCAGTATTTT. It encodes CSVGSLGGRDTDTQYF.

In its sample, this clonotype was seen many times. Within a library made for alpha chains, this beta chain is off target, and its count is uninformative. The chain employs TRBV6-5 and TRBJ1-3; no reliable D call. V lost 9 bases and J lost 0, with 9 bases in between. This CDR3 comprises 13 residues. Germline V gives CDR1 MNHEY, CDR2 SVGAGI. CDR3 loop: CARTNCSGNTIYF. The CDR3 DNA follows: TGTGCCAGGACTAACTGCTCTGGAAACACCATATATTTT.

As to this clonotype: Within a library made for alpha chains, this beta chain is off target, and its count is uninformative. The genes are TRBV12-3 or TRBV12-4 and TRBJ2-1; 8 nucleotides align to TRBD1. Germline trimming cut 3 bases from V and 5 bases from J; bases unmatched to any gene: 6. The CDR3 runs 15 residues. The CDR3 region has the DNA TGTGCCAGCAGTTTTCGCAGGGGGCGTAACAATGAGCAGTTCTTC. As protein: CASSFRRGRNNEQFF.

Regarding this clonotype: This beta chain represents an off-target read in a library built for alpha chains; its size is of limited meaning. This CDR3 reads CASSFSGQGAPIFYEQYF. The CDR3, as DNA: TGTGCCAGCAGCTTCTCGGGACAGGGGGCTCCCATATTCTACGAGCAGTACTTC. J is TRBJ2-7 and V is TRBV7-2; TRBD1 matches at 12 bases. Germline V gives CDR1 SGHTA, CDR2 FQGNSA. V was pared by 3 bases and J by 3 bases, with 12 bases of the junction left unmatched. The CDR3 runs 18 residues.

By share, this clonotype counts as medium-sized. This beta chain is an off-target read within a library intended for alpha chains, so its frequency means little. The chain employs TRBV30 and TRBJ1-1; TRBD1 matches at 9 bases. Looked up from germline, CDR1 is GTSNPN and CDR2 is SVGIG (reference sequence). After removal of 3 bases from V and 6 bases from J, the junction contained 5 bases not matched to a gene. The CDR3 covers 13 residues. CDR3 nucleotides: TGTGCCTGGAGGGGACAGGGTGTACCTGAAGCTTTCTTT. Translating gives CAWRGQGVPEAFF.

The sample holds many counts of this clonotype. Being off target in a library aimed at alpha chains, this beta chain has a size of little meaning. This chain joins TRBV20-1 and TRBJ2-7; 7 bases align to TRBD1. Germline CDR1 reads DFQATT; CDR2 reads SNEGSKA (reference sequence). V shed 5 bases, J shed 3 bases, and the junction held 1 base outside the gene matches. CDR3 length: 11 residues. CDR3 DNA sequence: TGCAGTGCTCCAGGGGGCTACGAGCAGTACTTC. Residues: CSAPGGYEQYF.